Below, 28 T cell receptor beta chains from the same sample are listed, as sequenced in a study of vaccination effects on CD4 cells after COVID-19. Antigen-specific CD4+ T cells expanded by the ViraFEST assay with viral peptide pools were then sequenced. It was after roughly 11 days of culture that CD4+ T cells were isolated. SARS-CoV-2 infected the person between March and December 2020, as confirmed by PCR. Some clones are missing from TCRdb's copy, which holds only in-frame ones; the method was immunoSEQ multiplex PCR. Found here are some 40,000 clones, roughly 66% of them singletons; the top ten hold 25% to 35%. Their antigen targets remain unknown. The sequencing used CD4+ T cells from PBMCs cultured with a peptide pool, collected before COVID-19 vaccination. These receptor sequences come from a human donor who had a prior SARS-CoV-2 infection.

V gene TRBV18 combines with J gene TRBJ1-5; no reliable D call. The germline V gene has CDR1 KGHSH and CDR2 LQKENI. V was trimmed by 3 bases and J by 7 bases, leaving 10 bases between them. The CDR3 runs to 13 residues. The CDR3 loop reads CASSPGDGQPQHF. DNA for the CDR3: TGTGCCAGCTCACCCGGGGATGGCCAGCCCCAGCATTTT.

The chain uses TRBV24-1 and TRBJ1-4; TRBD1 aligns across 7 bases. The CDR3 is made up of 15 amino acids. V was clipped by 4 bases and J by 7 bases; unmatched bases: 8. Germline V gene data show CDR1 as KGHDR and CDR2 as SFDVKD. CDR3 loop: CATSDSRAGGEKLFF. The CDR3 nucleotides read TGTGCCACCAGTGACTCGCGGGCAGGGGGTGAAAAACTGTTTTTT.

The rearrangement links TRBV6-1 to TRBJ2-7; 8 nucleotides agree with TRBD2. With 2 bases clipped from V and 6 bases from J, the junction kept 9 bases outside the gene matches. The germline gives CDR1 MNHNS, CDR2 SASEGT. The CDR3 runs 15 residues. The CDR3 spells CASSEPGGRRSEQYF. The CDR3 nucleotides are TGTGCCAGCAGTGAACCGGGAGGGCGGAGAAGCGAGCAGTACTTC.

The CDR3 is CASSAGRNYGYTF. The CDR3 region has the DNA TGTGCCAGCAGTGCTGGCAGAAACTATGGCTACACCTTC. V and J are TRBV2 and TRBJ1-2, with no clear D. Germline lookup yields CDR1 SNHLY and CDR2 FYNNEI. V was trimmed by 4 bases and J by 2 bases, leaving 8 bases between them. The CDR3 is 13 amino acids. Full variable domain (missing parts from reference TRBV2 and TRBJ1-2): EPEVTQTPSHQVTQMGQEVILRCVPISNHLYFYWYRQILGQKVEFLVSFYNNEISEKSEIFDDQFSVERPDGSNFTLKIRSTKLEDSAMYFCASSAGRNYGYTFGSGTRLTVV.

The chain combines TRBV11-2 with TRBJ2-3; D is ambiguous. Trimming took off 5 bases at V and 0 bases at J, with 12 bases between the two ends. This CDR3 is built from 15 residues. Germline V gene data show CDR1 as SGHAT and CDR2 as FQNNGV. This CDR3 reads CASSKYIISTDTQYF. The CDR3 DNA sequence: TGTGCCAGCAGCAAATACATTATTAGCACAGATACGCAGTATTTT.

This clone came up a few times. The chain uses TRBV4-1 and TRBJ2-1, with D hard to call. With 2 bases removed from V and 0 bases from J, the gap between germline ends came to 14 bases. The CDR3 spans 17 residues. Germline CDR1 MGHRA, CDR2 YSYEKL. CDR3 in amino acids: CASSQLLTRASYNEQFF. CDR3 DNA sequence: TGCGCCAGCAGCCAACTTCTAACTCGGGCCTCCTACAATGAGCAGTTCTTC.

The chain uses TRBV2 and TRBJ1-5; no firm D call. This CDR3 comprises 13 residues. CDR1 SNHLY and CDR2 FYNNEI come from the germline V gene. V lost 2 bases and J 7 bases, leaving 9 bases between the germline ends. The DNA for the CDR3 is TGTGCCAGCAGTGAAACAAGGGAACAGCCCCAGCATTTT. This codes for CASSETREQPQHF.

The V call is TRBV12-3 or TRBV12-4, the J call TRBJ2-1, with 8 positions matching TRBD2. CDR3 length equals 13 residues. The junction had 8 bases not matched to a gene; V was cut back by 3 bases and J by 13 bases. This chain's CDR3 is CASSLGLAGVQFF. CDR3 nucleotide sequence: TGTGCCAGCAGTTTGGGGCTAGCGGGTGTACAGTTCTTC.

V is TRBV10-3 and J is TRBJ1-5; D remains ambiguous. The germline V gene has CDR1 ENHRY and CDR2 SYGVKD. There are 13 residues in the CDR3. Trimming cost V 3 bases and J 3 bases, with 6 bases left between them. CDR3 coding DNA: TGTGCCATCAGTGACAGCTTCAATCAGCCCCAGCATTTT. Translation gives CAISDSFNQPQHF.

This clone has more than one count but fewer than ten. This chain links TRBV19 with TRBJ2-1; no clear D gene. This CDR3 region has 16 residues. Trimming took 3 bases from V and 0 from J, leaving 12 bases between them. In germline, CDR1 is LNHDA, CDR2 SQIVND (reference sequence). In DNA, the CDR3 is TGTGCCAGTAGTATTAACCGGGCCTCCTCCTACAATGAGCAGTTCTTC. Amino acids: CASSINRASSYNEQFF.

The CDR3 here is CASSRQGWYNEQFF. CDR3 in DNA: TGCGCCAGCAGCAGACAGGGGTGGTACAATGAGCAGTTCTTC. The chain carries TRBV4-1 and TRBJ2-1; 8 bases match TRBD1. Germline lookup yields CDR1 MGHRA and CDR2 YSYEKL. V gave up 5 bases and J gave up 4 bases; unmatched junction bases: 4. This CDR3 spans 14 amino acids.

The chain combines TRBV5-1 with TRBJ1-4; 7 bases map to TRBD1. Trimming cost V 1 base and J 3 bases; bases outside gene matches: 6. Germline CDR1 reads SGHRS; CDR2 reads YFSETQ. The length of the CDR3 is 16 residues. The CDR3 loop is CASSLRATGPNEKLFF. CDR3 bases: TGCGCCAGCAGCTTGCGAGCGACAGGGCCTAATGAAAAACTGTTTTTT.

The rearrangement joins TRBV2 to TRBJ2-7; 10 bases line up with TRBD2. J gave up 7 bases and V 6 bases, and 21 bases lay outside the gene matches. CDR1 is SNHLY and CDR2 is FYNNEI in the germline V gene. The CDR3 has 18 residues. The CDR3 is CASRGESFRLAGVREQYF. In DNA, the CDR3 is TGTGCCAGCAGGGGGGAGAGTTTCAGACTAGCGGGTGTTCGGGAGCAGTACTTC. The full variable domain, with the rest looked up from reference TRBV2 and TRBJ2-7, is EPEVTQTPSHQVTQMGQEVILRCVPISNHLYFYWYRQILGQKVEFLVSFYNNEISEKSEIFDDQFSVERPDGSNFTLKIRSTKLEDSAMYFCASRGESFRLAGVREQYFGPGTRLTVT.

V usage is TRBV19 and J usage is TRBJ1-6; perhaps TRBD1 as D (6 bases). The germline V gene encodes CDR1 LNHDA and CDR2 SQIVND (reference sequence). CDR3 length equals 15 residues. Trimming removed 5 bases from V and 4 bases from J, with 12 bases in between. CDR3 residues: CASSQADRYNSPLHF. CDR3 bases: TGTGCCAGTAGTCAGGCCGACAGGTATAATTCACCCCTCCACTTT. Complete variable domain (other parts from reference TRBV19 and TRBJ1-6): DGGITQSPKYLFRKEGQNVTLSCEQNLNHDAMYWYRQDPGQGLRLIYYSQIVNDFQKGDIAEGYSVSREKKESFPLTVTSAQKNPTAFYLCASSQADRYNSPLHFGNGTRLTVT.

The chain couples TRBV7-2 to TRBJ1-2; tentative D call: TRBD1 (6 bases). The length of the CDR3 is 14 residues. Between the trimmed V and J ends, which lost 5 bases and 8 bases, there was a span of 18 bases. Germline V gene sequence: CDR1 SGHTA, CDR2 FQGNSA. This CDR3 is CASSLGGPGTGYTF. The CDR3, as DNA: TGTGCCAGCAGCCTAGGGGGTCCCGGGACGGGCTACACCTTC.

This sequence joins TRBV5-1 and TRBJ2-1; a weak D match, TRBD2 (5 bases). Germline CDR1 reads SGHRS; CDR2 reads YFSETQ. The CDR3 is 15 residues long. The ends were cut back, 4 bases at V and 5 bases at J, with 16 bases in the middle. CDR3 loop: CASSVQPTRDNEQFF. CDR3 nucleotides: TGCGCCAGCAGCGTCCAGCCTACTAGAGACAATGAGCAGTTCTTC. Filled out from reference TRBV5-1 and TRBJ2-1, the complete variable domain reads KAGVTQTPRYLIKTRGQQVTLSCSPISGHRSVSWYQQTPGQGLQFLFEYFSETQRNKGNFPGRFSGRQFSNSRSEMNVSTLELGDSALYLCASSVQPTRDNEQFFGPGTRLTVL.

DNA of the CDR3: TGTGCCAGCAGTGGACAGGGGAAGGGGCACACTATTAACTATGGCTACACCTTC. The encoded protein is CASSGQGKGHTINYGYTF. The chain joins TRBV2 to TRBJ1-2; 8 bases map to TRBD1. Looked up from germline, CDR1 is SNHLY and CDR2 is FYNNEI. This CDR3 comprises 18 residues. V lost 4 bases and J lost 1; bases outside the gene matches: 14. Full variable domain (outside the CDR3, taken from reference TRBV2 and TRBJ1-2): EPEVTQTPSHQVTQMGQEVILRCVPISNHLYFYWYRQILGQKVEFLVSFYNNEISEKSEIFDDQFSVERPDGSNFTLKIRSTKLEDSAMYFCASSGQGKGHTINYGYTFGSGTRLTVV.

The chain joins TRBV19 to TRBJ1-3; unclear D gene. Trimming removed 10 bases at V and 0 bases at J, with 13 bases between. The germline V gene encodes CDR1 LNHDA and CDR2 SQIVND (reference sequence). There are 14 residues in the CDR3. Here the CDR3 reads CATYGDISGNTIYF. CDR3 coding DNA: TGTGCCACCTATGGTGATATCTCTGGAAACACCATATATTTT.

The rearrangement links TRBV6-6 to TRBJ2-7; 10 positions match TRBD2. Germline lookup yields CDR1 MNHNY and CDR2 SVGAGI (reference sequence). This CDR3 comprises 16 residues. J gave up 0 bases and V 5 bases, and 7 bases lay outside the gene matches. The CDR3 DNA reads TGTGCCAGCAGTCAAGGACTAGCGGCCCACTCCTACGAGCAGTACTTC. It specifies CASSQGLAAHSYEQYF.

The chain carries TRBV7-8 and TRBJ1-5; a weak D match, TRBD1 (6 bases). Per germline, CDR1 SGHVS and CDR2 FQNEAQ. The CDR3 length is 18 residues. V shed 2 bases and J shed 1 base, with 18 bases lying between them. This CDR3 is CASSLTAGGDISNQPQHF. The CDR3 region has the DNA TGTGCCAGCAGCTTAACGGCGGGGGGGGACATAAGCAATCAGCCCCAGCATTTT.

This chain connects TRBV2 to TRBJ2-2, with 13 bases fitting TRBD2. V lost 7 bases, J lost 4 bases, and 6 bases stayed unmatched. The CDR3 has 16 amino acids. CDR1 and CDR2 (germline): SNHLY, FYNNEI. The CDR3 coding sequence is TGTGCCAGCAAGACTAGCGGGGGGCCGGGCACCGGGGAGCTGTTTTTT. This codes for CASKTSGGPGTGELFF. Looking up the rest from reference TRBV2 and TRBJ2-2 gives the full variable domain: EPEVTQTPSHQVTQMGQEVILRCVPISNHLYFYWYRQILGQKVEFLVSFYNNEISEKSEIFDDQFSVERPDGSNFTLKIRSTKLEDSAMYFCASKTSGGPGTGELFFGEGSRLTVL.

This clone has just a few counts. The chain combines TRBV7-3 with TRBJ1-6; D not certain. Deletions cut 1 base from V and 7 bases from J, with 8 bases between. The CDR3 sequence is 14 residues long. Germline V gene lookup returns CDR1 SGHTA and CDR2 FQGTGA. The CDR3 sequence: CASSLIGRNSPLHF. CDR3 nucleotides: TGTGCCAGCAGCTTAATCGGACGGAATTCACCCCTCCACTTT.

This chain links TRBV30 with TRBJ2-3, with D perhaps TRBD2 (6 bases). V was shortened by 4 bases and J by 3 bases, with 11 bases between the two germline ends. The CDR3 runs 13 residues. CDR1 and CDR2 (germline): GTSNPN, SVGIG (reference sequence). CDR3 sequence reads: CAWMYGGTDTQYF. CDR3 coding DNA: TGTGCCTGGATGTACGGGGGAACAGATACGCAGTATTTT.

This clone was seen a handful of times. This chain uses TRBV19 with TRBJ1-1; D is undetermined. V was shortened by 5 bases and J by 0 bases, with 7 bases between the two germline ends. This CDR3 has 13 residues. Germline loops: CDR1 LNHDA, CDR2 SQIVND (reference sequence). CDR3 nucleotides: TGTGCCAGTAGTGCACAGATGAACACTGAAGCTTTCTTT. This encodes CASSAQMNTEAFF.

J is TRBJ2-7 and V is TRBV5-4; TRBD1 is a possible D gene (6 bases). CDR1 SGHNT and CDR2 YYREEE come from the germline V gene (reference sequence). The CDR3 length is 14 residues. The V gene lost 3 bases and the J gene lost 2 bases, with 12 bases spanning the gap. CDR3 in amino acids: CASSSDRLTYEQYF. CDR3 sequence (DNA): TGTGCCAGCAGCTCTGACAGGCTTACCTACGAGCAGTACTTC.

The chain is built from TRBV20-1 and TRBJ2-1, with 7 bases matching TRBD1. This CDR3 spans 15 amino acids. The J segment lost 6 bases and the V segment lost 3 bases, leaving 11 bases of the junction unmatched. Per the germline V gene, CDR1 is DFQATT and CDR2 is SNEGSKA (reference sequence). This CDR3 reads CSASSPGQILNEQFF. CDR3 DNA sequence: TGCAGTGCTAGTTCCCCGGGACAGATTCTCAATGAGCAGTTCTTC.

This chain connects TRBV18 to TRBJ1-5; D is unresolved. Trimming pared 6 bases from V and 0 bases from J, leaving 9 bases between. There are 14 residues in the CDR3. In germline, CDR1 is KGHSH, CDR2 LQKENI. The CDR3: CASSPRDSNQPQHF. In DNA, the CDR3 is TGTGCCAGCTCGCCCCGGGATAGCAATCAGCCCCAGCATTTT.

The gene calls are TRBV29-1 and TRBJ2-1, with D perhaps TRBD2 (6 bases). V dropped 5 bases and J dropped 8 bases, with 16 bases sitting between them. Germline V gene data show CDR1 as SQVTM and CDR2 as ANQGSEA. This CDR3 has 13 amino acids. The CDR3: CSVKPGLTYEQFF. The CDR3 region has the DNA TGCAGCGTTAAACCGGGACTTACCTATGAGCAGTTCTTC.